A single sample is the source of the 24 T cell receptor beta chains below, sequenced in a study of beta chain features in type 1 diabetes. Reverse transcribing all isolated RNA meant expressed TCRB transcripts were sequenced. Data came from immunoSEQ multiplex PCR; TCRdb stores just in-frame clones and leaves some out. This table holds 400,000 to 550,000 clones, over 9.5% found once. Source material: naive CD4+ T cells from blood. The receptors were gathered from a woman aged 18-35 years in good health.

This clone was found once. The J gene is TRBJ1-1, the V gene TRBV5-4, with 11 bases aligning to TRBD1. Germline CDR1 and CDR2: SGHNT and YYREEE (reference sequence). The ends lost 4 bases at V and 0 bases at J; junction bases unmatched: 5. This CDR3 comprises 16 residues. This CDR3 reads CASSPGQGALNTEAFF. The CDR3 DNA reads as TGTGCCAGCAGCCCCGGACAGGGGGCACTGAACACTGAAGCTTTCTTT.

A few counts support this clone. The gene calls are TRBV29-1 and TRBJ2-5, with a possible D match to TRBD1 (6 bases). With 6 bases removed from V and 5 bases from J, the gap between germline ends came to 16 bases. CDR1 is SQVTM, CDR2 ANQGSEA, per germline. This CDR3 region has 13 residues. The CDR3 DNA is TGCAGCGTCACACTCCAAAGGGGGGAGACCCAGTACTTC. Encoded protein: CSVTLQRGETQYF. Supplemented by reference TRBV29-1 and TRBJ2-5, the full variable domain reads SAVISQKPSRDICQRGTSLTIQCQVDSQVTMMFWYRQQPGQSLTLIATANQGSEATYESGFVIDKFPISRPNLTFSTLTVSNMSPEDSSIYLCSVTLQRGETQYFGPGTRLLVL.

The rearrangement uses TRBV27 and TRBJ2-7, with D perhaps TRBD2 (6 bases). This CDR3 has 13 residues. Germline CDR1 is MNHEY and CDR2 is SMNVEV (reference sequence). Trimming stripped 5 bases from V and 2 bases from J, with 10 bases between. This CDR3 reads CASSGRGTYEQYV. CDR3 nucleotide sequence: TGTGCCAGCAGTGGACGGGGGACCTACGAGCAGTACGTC.

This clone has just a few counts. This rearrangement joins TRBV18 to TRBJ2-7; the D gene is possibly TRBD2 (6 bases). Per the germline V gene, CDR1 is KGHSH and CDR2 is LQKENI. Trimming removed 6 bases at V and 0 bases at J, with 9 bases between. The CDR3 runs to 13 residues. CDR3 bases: TGTGCCAGCTCCGCGGGGATCTCCTACGAGCAGTACGTC. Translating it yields CASSAGISYEQYV.

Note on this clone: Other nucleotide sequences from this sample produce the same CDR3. CDR3 sequence (DNA): TGTGCCAGTGGGCACGAGGGAGGGCGTGCTCAGTACTTC. Translated: CASGHEGGRAQYF. The chain carries TRBV7-9 and TRBJ2-4; 7 bases match TRBD2. CDR1 SEHNR and CDR2 FQNEAQ come from the germline V gene (reference sequence). Trimming took 9 bases from V and 12 from J; bases not matched to a gene: 14. There are 13 residues in the CDR3.

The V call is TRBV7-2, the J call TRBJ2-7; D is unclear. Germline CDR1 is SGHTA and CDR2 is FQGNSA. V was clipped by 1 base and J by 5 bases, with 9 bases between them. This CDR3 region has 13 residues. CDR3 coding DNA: TGTGCCAGCAGCTTAGGCCGGTTGGACGAGCAGTACTTC. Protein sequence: CASSLGRLDEQYF.

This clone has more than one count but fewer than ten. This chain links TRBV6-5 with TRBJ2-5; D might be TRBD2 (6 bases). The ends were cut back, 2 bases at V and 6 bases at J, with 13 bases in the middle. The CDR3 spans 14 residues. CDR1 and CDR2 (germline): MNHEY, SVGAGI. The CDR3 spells CASSYQSGEQTQYF. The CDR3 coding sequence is TGTGCCAGCAGTTACCAGTCGGGGGAACAGACCCAGTACTTC.

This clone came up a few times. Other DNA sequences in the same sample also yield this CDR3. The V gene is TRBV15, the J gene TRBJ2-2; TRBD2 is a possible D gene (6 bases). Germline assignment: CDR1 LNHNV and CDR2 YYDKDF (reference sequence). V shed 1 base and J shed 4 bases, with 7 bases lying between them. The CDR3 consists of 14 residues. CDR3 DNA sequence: TGTGCCACCAGCAGAGGGGGGGTCACCGGGGAGCTGTTTTTT. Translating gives CATSRGGVTGELFF.

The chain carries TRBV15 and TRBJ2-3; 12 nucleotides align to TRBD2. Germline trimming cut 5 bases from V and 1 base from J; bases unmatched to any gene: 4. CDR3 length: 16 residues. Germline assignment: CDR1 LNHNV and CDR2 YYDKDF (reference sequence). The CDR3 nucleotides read TGTGCCACCAGCGGACGACTAGCGGGGGGCACAGATACGCAGTATTTT. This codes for CATSGRLAGGTDTQYF.

The CDR3 DNA reads TGTGCCAGCGGGGCGCGTCAGCCCCAGCATTTT. Translation: CASGARQPQHF. The V and J genes are TRBV27 and TRBJ1-5, with D tentatively TRBD1 (5 bases). Germline loops: CDR1 MNHEY, CDR2 SMNVEV (reference sequence). The CDR3 is 11 residues long. V was pared by 8 bases and J by 6 bases, with 8 bases between.

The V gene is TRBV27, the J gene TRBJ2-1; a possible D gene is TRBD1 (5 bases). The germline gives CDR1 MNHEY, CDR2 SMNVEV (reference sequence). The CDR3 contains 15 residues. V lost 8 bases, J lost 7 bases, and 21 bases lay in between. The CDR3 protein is CASGRSGRDVNEQFF. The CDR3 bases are TGTGCCAGCGGTCGGTCCGGCAGGGATGTTAATGAGCAGTTCTTC.

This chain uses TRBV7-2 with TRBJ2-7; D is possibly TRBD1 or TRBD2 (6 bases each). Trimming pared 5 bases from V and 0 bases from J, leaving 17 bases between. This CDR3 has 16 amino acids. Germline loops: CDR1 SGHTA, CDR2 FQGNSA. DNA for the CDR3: TGTGCCAGCAGCAAAGGAGGAGGGGGGCTCTCCTACGAGCAGTACTTC. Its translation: CASSKGGGGLSYEQYF.

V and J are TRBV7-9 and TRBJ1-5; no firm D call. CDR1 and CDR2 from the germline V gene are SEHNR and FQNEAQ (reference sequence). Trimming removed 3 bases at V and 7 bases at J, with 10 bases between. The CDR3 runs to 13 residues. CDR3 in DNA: TGTGCCAGCAGCTTGGGTTCTTGGCAGCCCCAGCATTTT. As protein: CASSLGSWQPQHF.

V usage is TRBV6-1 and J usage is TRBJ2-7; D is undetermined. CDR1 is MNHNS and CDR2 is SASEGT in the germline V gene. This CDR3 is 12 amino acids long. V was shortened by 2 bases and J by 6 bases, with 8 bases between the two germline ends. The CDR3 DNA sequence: TGTGCCAGCAGTGAACGGAATTGCGAGCAGTACTTC. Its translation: CASSERNCEQYF.

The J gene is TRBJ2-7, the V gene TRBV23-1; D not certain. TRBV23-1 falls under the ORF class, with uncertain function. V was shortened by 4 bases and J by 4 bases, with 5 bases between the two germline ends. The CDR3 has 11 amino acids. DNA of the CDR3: TGCGCCAGCAGTCGAGAGTACGAGCAGTACGTC. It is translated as CASSREYEQYV.

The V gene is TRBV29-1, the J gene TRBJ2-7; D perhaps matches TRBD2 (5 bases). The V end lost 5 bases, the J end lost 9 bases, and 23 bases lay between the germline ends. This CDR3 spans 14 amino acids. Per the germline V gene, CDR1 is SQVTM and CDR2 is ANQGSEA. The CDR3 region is CSVRPDLNPGRQYF. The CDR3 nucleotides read TGCAGCGTTCGCCCGGACCTCAACCCGGGGAGGCAGTACTTC.

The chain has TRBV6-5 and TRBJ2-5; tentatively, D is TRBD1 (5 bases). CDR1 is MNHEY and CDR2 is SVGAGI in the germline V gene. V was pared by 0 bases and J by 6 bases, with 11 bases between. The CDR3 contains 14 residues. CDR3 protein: CASSYSSGWKTQYF. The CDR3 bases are TGTGCCAGCAGTTACTCTTCAGGGTGGAAGACCCAGTACTTC.

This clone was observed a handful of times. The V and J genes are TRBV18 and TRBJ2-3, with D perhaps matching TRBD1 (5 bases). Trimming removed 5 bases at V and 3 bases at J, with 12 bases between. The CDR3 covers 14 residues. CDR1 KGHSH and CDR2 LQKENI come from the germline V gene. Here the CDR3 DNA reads TGTGCCAGCTCATCCCCAGGGCCGACAGATACGCAGTATTTT. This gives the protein CASSSPGPTDTQYF.

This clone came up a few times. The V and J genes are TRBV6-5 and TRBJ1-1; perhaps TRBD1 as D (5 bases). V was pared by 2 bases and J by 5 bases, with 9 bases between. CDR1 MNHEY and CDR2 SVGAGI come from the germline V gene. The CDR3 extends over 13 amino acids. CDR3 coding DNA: TGTGCCAGCAGTTACCAGGGAATGACTGAAGCTTTCTTT. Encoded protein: CASSYQGMTEAFF.

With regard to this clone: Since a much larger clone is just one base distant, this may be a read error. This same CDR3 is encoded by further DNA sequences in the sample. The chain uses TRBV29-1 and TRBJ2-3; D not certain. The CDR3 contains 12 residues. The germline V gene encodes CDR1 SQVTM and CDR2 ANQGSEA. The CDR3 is CSVDPATDTQYF. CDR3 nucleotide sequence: TGCAGCGTTGACCCCGCCACAGATACGCAGTATTTC.

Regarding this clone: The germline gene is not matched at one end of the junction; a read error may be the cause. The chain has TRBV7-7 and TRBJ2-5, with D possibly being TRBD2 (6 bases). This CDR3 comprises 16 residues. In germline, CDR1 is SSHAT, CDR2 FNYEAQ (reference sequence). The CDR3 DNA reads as TGTGCTAGCAGCTTAGGACTAAACTTGGCATGGGGGACCCAGTACTTC. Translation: CASSLGLNLAWGTQYF.

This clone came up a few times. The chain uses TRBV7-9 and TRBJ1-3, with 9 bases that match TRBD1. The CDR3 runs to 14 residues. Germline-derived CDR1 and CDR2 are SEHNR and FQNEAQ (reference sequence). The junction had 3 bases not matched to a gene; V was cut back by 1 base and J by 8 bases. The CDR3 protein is CASSLVGQGYTIYF. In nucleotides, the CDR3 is TGTGCCAGCAGCTTAGTGGGACAGGGATACACCATATATTTT.

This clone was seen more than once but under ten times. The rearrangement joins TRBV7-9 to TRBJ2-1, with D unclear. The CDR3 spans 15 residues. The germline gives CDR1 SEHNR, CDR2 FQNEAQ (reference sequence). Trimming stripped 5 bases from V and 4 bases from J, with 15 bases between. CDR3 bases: TGTGCCAGCAGCCCATCACCCCGAAATTACAATGAGCAGTTCTTC. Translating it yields CASSPSPRNYNEQFF.

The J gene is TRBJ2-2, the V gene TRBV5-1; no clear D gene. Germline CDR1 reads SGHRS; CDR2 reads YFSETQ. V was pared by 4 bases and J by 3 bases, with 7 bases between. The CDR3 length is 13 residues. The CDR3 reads CASSDWYTGELFF. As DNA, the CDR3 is TGCGCCAGCAGCGATTGGTACACCGGGGAGCTGTTTTTT.